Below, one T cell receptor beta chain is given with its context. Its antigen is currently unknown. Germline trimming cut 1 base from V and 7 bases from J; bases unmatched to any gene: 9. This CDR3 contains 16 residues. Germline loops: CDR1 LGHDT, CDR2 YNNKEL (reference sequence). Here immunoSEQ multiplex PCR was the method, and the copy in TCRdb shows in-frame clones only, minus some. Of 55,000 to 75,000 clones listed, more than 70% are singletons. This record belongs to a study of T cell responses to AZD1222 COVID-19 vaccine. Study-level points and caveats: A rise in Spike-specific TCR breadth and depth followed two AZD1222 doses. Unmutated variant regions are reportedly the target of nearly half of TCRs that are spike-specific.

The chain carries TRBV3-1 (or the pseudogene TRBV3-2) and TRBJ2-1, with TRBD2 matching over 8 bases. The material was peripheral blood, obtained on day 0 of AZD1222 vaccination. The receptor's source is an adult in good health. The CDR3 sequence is CASSQGGGGYKNEQFF. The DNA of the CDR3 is TGTGCCAGCAGCCAAGGTGGCGGGGGGTACAAAAATGAGCAGTTCTTC.